The 21 T cell receptor beta chains below all came from one sample that was sequenced in a study of T cell changes during pregnancy in multiple sclerosis (dated by TCRdb to about 2019). The library came from the immunoSEQ multiplex PCR assay. The source is immuneACCESS, and TCRdb retained only in-frame sequences with V and J called. Part of the clones is not carried over; for the studies checked, unresolved V genes explain less than half of this, and the remainder is unexplained. The sample table holds approximately 48,000 clones, of which 90% were seen once. The top ten clones comprise just over 3% of the sample. Sequences were derived from CD8+ T cells from peripheral blood mononuclear cells, sampled before pregnancy. These receptors were collected from a female donor with multiple sclerosis, enrolled in a pregnancy study.

The V and J genes are TRBV5-6 and TRBJ1-1; 7 bases match TRBD1. Germline V gene sequence: CDR1 SGHDT, CDR2 YYEEEE. V lost 4 bases to trimming and J lost 8 bases; unmatched junction nucleotides: 11. The CDR3 totals 14 residues. The CDR3 loop is CASSHPLEQGEAFF. CDR3 coding DNA: TGTGCCAGCAGCCACCCCCTGGAACAGGGGGAAGCTTTCTTT.

J is TRBJ2-7 and V is TRBV19, with D maybe TRBD1 (6 bases). CDR3 length: 15 amino acids. V lost 7 bases to trimming and J lost 4 bases, with 20 bases between them. Germline V gene data show CDR1 as LNHDA and CDR2 as SQIVND (reference sequence). CDR3 sequence (DNA): TGTGCCAGTACCCCCTCCGGTACAGGGACATACGAGCAGTACTTC. The encoded protein is CASTPSGTGTYEQYF.

This chain uses TRBV14 with TRBJ1-1; D unclear. Germline V gene data show CDR1 as SGHDN and CDR2 as FVKESK. This CDR3 comprises 14 residues. The V gene lost 0 bases and the J gene lost 7 bases, with 12 bases spanning the gap. CDR3 amino acids: CASSQDPDWNEAFF. DNA of the CDR3: TGTGCCAGCAGCCAAGATCCGGACTGGAATGAAGCTTTCTTT.

V and J are TRBV18 and TRBJ2-1; perhaps TRBD2 as D (7 bases). Germline CDR1 and CDR2: KGHSH and LQKENI. The CDR3 consists of 14 residues. Trimming shortened V by 1 base and J by 8 bases, and 12 bases separated the two germline ends. CDR3 loop: CASSPRGGADEQFF. Written as DNA, the CDR3 is TGTGCCAGCTCACCACGGGGGGGGGCAGATGAGCAGTTCTTC.

The gene calls are TRBV27 and TRBJ1-1; 8 bases align to TRBD1. The CDR3 loop spans 14 amino acids. Germline values: CDR1 MNHEY, CDR2 SMNVEV (reference sequence). The junction had 6 bases not matched to a gene; V was cut back by 5 bases and J by 4 bases. CDR3 in DNA: TGTGCCAGCAGTCATACAGGGGGGGGCACTGAAGCTTTCTTT. Protein product: CASSHTGGGTEAFF.

This clone is a singleton in its sample. This sequence joins TRBV27 and TRBJ1-2, with TRBD1 as a possible D gene (5 bases). The ends were cut back, 3 bases at V and 5 bases at J, with 13 bases in the middle. CDR1 is MNHEY, CDR2 SMNVEV, per germline (reference sequence). The CDR3 has 14 amino acids. CDR3 amino acids: CASSFGDGGYGYTF. The CDR3 DNA is TGTGCCAGCAGTTTCGGGGACGGGGGTTATGGCTACACCTTC.

This clone is termed medium-sized (0.01 to 0.1%). The V gene is TRBV6-4, the J gene TRBJ2-3, with 11 bases that match TRBD2. CDR3 length: 15 amino acids. Germline lookup yields CDR1 MRHNA and CDR2 SNTAGT. Germline trimming cut 3 bases from V and 4 bases from J; bases unmatched to any gene: 3. The CDR3 DNA reads as TGTGCCAGCAGTGAAGTAGCGGGGGGGCCAGATACGCAGTATTTT. Translating gives CASSEVAGGPDTQYF.

The chain joins TRBV2 to TRBJ2-3, with D maybe TRBD2 (5 bases). This CDR3 is built from 13 residues. The V and J ends lost 7 bases and 6 bases respectively, with 14 bases between them. The V gene's germline CDR1 is SNHLY and CDR2 FYNNEI. The chain's CDR3 is CASTTHPGDTQYF. The CDR3 coding sequence is TGTGCCAGCACCACCCATCCGGGGGATACGCAGTATTTT.

This clone was detected only once. CDR3: CASSSVGQGRRGAYF. Written as DNA, the CDR3 is TGTGCCAGCAGCTCAGTCGGACAGGGACGCAGGGGAGCGTACTTC. This chain connects TRBV13 to TRBJ2-7, with 8 nucleotides matching TRBD1. The V segment lost 4 bases and the J segment 12 bases; nucleotides outside the gene matches: 17. The CDR3 runs to 15 residues. Germline V gene sequence: CDR1 PRHDT, CDR2 FYEKMQ (reference sequence). The full variable domain, with the rest looked up from reference TRBV13 and TRBJ2-7, is AAGVIQSPRHLIKEKRETATLKCYPIPRHDTVYWYQQGPGQDPQFLISFYEKMQSDKGSIPDRFSAQQFSDYHSELNMSSLELGDSALYFCASSSVGQGRRGAYFGPGTRLTVT.

The chain joins TRBV5-1 to TRBJ2-3; 11 bases agree with TRBD1. Germline V lookup: CDR1 SGHRS, CDR2 YFSETQ. V was clipped by 4 bases and J by 6 bases; unmatched bases: 4. CDR3 size: 14 residues. The CDR3 region is CASSIGQGADTQYF. The CDR3 region has the DNA TGCGCCAGCAGCATTGGACAGGGGGCGGATACGCAGTATTTT.

This sequence joins TRBV9 and TRBJ2-2; TRBD1 agrees at 10 bases. The V gene's germline CDR1 is SGDLS and CDR2 YYNGEE. The junction had 5 bases not matched to a gene; V was cut back by 0 bases and J by 6 bases. The CDR3 runs 16 residues. The CDR3 nucleotides read TGTGCCAGCAGCGTAGTGGCGACAGGGGGCTCCGGGGAGCTGTTTTTT. It specifies CASSVVATGGSGELFF.

In its sample, this clone was seen once. This rearrangement joins TRBV13 to TRBJ2-7; TRBD2 aligns across 12 bases. There are 18 residues in the CDR3. Germline V gene sequence: CDR1 PRHDT, CDR2 FYEKMQ (reference sequence). With 5 bases clipped from V and 0 bases from J, the junction kept 11 bases outside the gene matches. The CDR3 DNA reads as TGTGCCAGCAGCCCCGGACTAGCGGGGAGACTCCTCTCCTACGAGCAGTACTTC. Encoded protein: CASSPGLAGRLLSYEQYF.

The CDR3 DNA reads as TGTGCCAGTAGGGGGACAGTCTTGAACACCGGGGAGCTGTTTTTT. It codes for CASRGTVLNTGELFF. The V and J genes are TRBV19 and TRBJ2-2; 7 bases are a match to TRBD1. Trimming cost V 6 bases and J 1 base; bases outside gene matches: 5. Germline V gene sequence: CDR1 LNHDA, CDR2 SQIVND (reference sequence). This CDR3 has 15 amino acids.

V and J are TRBV4-1 and TRBJ1-1, with TRBD1 matching 7 bases. The CDR3 runs to 14 residues. V gave up 0 bases and J gave up 11 bases; unmatched junction bases: 9. Germline V lookup: CDR1 MGHRA, CDR2 YSYEKL. CDR3 loop: CASSQEARGLGAFF. In DNA, the CDR3 is TGCGCCAGCAGCCAAGAGGCCAGGGGGTTGGGGGCTTTCTTT.

The rearrangement joins TRBV6-1 to TRBJ1-1; D may be TRBD1 (6 bases). Trimming took off 4 bases at V and 11 bases at J, with 17 bases between the two ends. Per the germline V gene, CDR1 is MNHNS and CDR2 is SASEGT. This CDR3 is 13 amino acids long. The CDR3 loop is CASSANLQGPAFF. CDR3 DNA: TGTGCCAGCAGTGCCAACTTACAGGGTCCGGCTTTCTTT.

The chain joins TRBV5-4 to TRBJ2-2; TRBD1 matches 10 bases. After removal of 10 bases from V and 5 bases from J, the junction contained 8 bases not matched to a gene. Germline CDR1 reads SGHNT; CDR2 reads YYREEE (reference sequence). The CDR3 loop spans 14 amino acids. CDR3 region: CAFQRQGATGELFF. CDR3 bases: TGTGCCTTTCAAAGACAGGGGGCAACCGGGGAGCTGTTTTTT.

The rearrangement uses TRBV2 and TRBJ1-1, with D tentatively TRBD1 (6 bases). Germline V gives CDR1 SNHLY, CDR2 FYNNEI. V shed 6 bases and J shed 6 bases, with 14 bases lying between them. The CDR3 sequence is 13 residues long. The CDR3 sequence is CASRNRVGAEAFF. In nucleotides, the CDR3 is TGTGCCAGCAGGAACAGGGTAGGGGCTGAAGCTTTCTTT.

The rearrangement links TRBV27 to TRBJ2-7, with TRBD1 identical over 7 bases. With 3 bases clipped from V and 2 bases from J, the junction kept 4 bases outside the gene matches. Germline V lookup: CDR1 MNHEY, CDR2 SMNVEV (reference sequence). This CDR3 contains 14 residues. Here the CDR3 reads CASSLGTDTYEQYF. In DNA form, the CDR3 reads TGTGCCAGCAGTTTGGGGACAGACACCTACGAGCAGTACTTC.

The sample holds one count of this clone. V usage is TRBV29-1 and J usage is TRBJ2-7; TRBD2 is a possible D gene (6 bases). Germline CDR1 is SQVTM and CDR2 is ANQGSEA. The CDR3 runs 11 residues. Trimming removed 4 bases from V and 7 bases from J, with 11 bases in between. The CDR3 bases are TGCAGCGTTGGGCTGGGAGGAGAGCAGTACTTC. This translates into CSVGLGGEQYF.

The rearrangement joins TRBV7-9 to TRBJ2-7, with D possibly matching TRBD1 (5 bases). CDR3 length: 14 residues. V was shortened by 5 bases and J by 3 bases, with 14 bases between the two germline ends. In germline, CDR1 is SEHNR, CDR2 FQNEAQ (reference sequence). CDR3 DNA sequence: TGTGCCAGCAGCCTGACAGCTATGGGCTACGAGCAGTACTTC. Translated, it gives CASSLTAMGYEQYF.

The chain recombines TRBV4-2 with TRBJ2-1, with a possible D match to TRBD1 (7 bases). Trimming stripped 3 bases from V and 6 bases from J, with 15 bases between. From germline, CDR1 is LGHNA and CDR2 YNFKEQ. This CDR3 comprises 15 residues. The chain's CDR3 is CASSHGGTEPNEQFF. CDR3 nucleotides: TGTGCCAGCAGCCATGGCGGGACAGAGCCCAATGAGCAGTTCTTC.